This entry lists 14 T cell receptor beta chains sequenced from one sample in a study of metastatic and nonmetastatic thyroid tumors. No treatment of any kind had been given to any patient before thyroid surgery. TCRdb called clones again from the PCR reads with MiXCR. Found here are just over 15,000 clones, 3% to 4% of them singletons; the top ten hold less than 25%. The sample consisted of tumor tissue. These receptors originate from a female donor with papillary thyroid cancer or a benign thyroid nodule (not recorded which). Some clones in this sample may be carry-over from other donors' samples.

The J gene is TRBJ2-2, the V gene TRBV6-4; perhaps D is TRBD1 or TRBD2 (5 bases each). Per germline, CDR1 MRHNA and CDR2 SNTAGT. The CDR3 contains 15 residues. The V end lost 6 bases, the J end lost 4 bases, and 15 bases lay between the germline ends. The CDR3: CASSPGDGGTGELFF. CDR3 coding DNA: TGTGCCAGCAGCCCCGGAGATGGGGGCACCGGGGAGCTGTTTTTT.

This clone is medium-sized (0.01 to 0.1%) within its sample. CDR3 protein: CASSSGSADQPQHF. The CDR3 DNA is TGTGCCAGCAGTTCGGGATCCGCGGATCAGCCCCAGCATTTT. V gene TRBV27 combines with J gene TRBJ1-5; no definite D call. This CDR3 contains 14 residues. The germline V gene encodes CDR1 MNHEY and CDR2 SMNVEV (reference sequence). Trimming took 4 bases from V and 5 from J, leaving 12 bases between them.

V usage is TRBV6-5 and J usage is TRBJ1-1; a possible D gene is TRBD1 (6 bases). CDR1 is MNHEY and CDR2 is SVGAGI in the germline V gene. The CDR3 totals 16 residues. The V gene lost 0 bases and the J gene lost 3 bases, with 14 bases spanning the gap. CDR3 region: CASSYSPRTVYTEAFF. CDR3 nucleotide sequence: TGTGCCAGCAGTTACTCCCCTCGGACAGTTTACACTGAAGCTTTCTTT.

As to this clone: Compared with germline, one end of the junction differs, possibly owing to a read error. The CDR3 region has the DNA TGTGCCAGCAGCTTAGGTTCAGAATTTGGCAACAACTTC. Its translation: CASSLGSEFGNNF. The genes are TRBV7-9 and TRBJ1-2; D remains ambiguous. In germline, CDR1 is SEHNR, CDR2 FQNEAQ (reference sequence). This CDR3 is built from 13 residues.

The rearrangement joins TRBV28 to TRBJ2-3; 13 positions match TRBD2. CDR3 length: 16 residues. V lost 5 bases, J lost 0 bases, and 2 bases stayed unmatched. Germline CDR1 and CDR2: MDHEN and SYDVKM. CDR3 sequence reads: CASSTSGRASTDTQYF. In DNA, the CDR3 is TGTGCCAGCAGTACTAGCGGGAGGGCTAGCACAGATACGCAGTATTTT. The whole variable domain, filled in from reference TRBV28 and TRBJ2-3, reads DVKVTQSSRYLVKRTGEKVFLECVQDMDHENMFWYRQDPGLGLRLIYFSYDVKMKEKGDIPEGYSVSREKKERFSLILESASTNQTSMYLCASSTSGRASTDTQYFGPGTRLTVL.

In this sample, this clone turned up a few times. The chain is built from TRBV6-4 and TRBJ2-1, with 11 bases matching TRBD2. Per germline, CDR1 MRHNA and CDR2 SNTAGT. The CDR3 is 15 amino acids. V shed 6 bases, J shed 3 bases, and the junction held 4 bases outside the gene matches. This chain's CDR3 is CASSLGLAGYNEQFF. In DNA form, the CDR3 reads TGTGCCAGCAGCCTCGGACTAGCGGGCTACAATGAGCAGTTCTTC.

This clone came up a few times. The rearrangement uses TRBV24-1 and TRBJ1-1; 12 nucleotides align to TRBD1. The CDR3 covers 16 residues. Germline V gives CDR1 KGHDR, CDR2 SFDVKD. J gave up 6 bases and V 4 bases, and 8 bases lay outside the gene matches. The CDR3 DNA is TGTGCCACCAGTGACCCTCACGGGACAGGGGGCTCTGAAGCTTTCTTT. Its translation: CATSDPHGTGGSEAFF.

This chain joins TRBV2 and TRBJ2-7, with 10 positions matching TRBD2. The germline CDR1 and CDR2 sequences are SNHLY and FYNNEI. After removal of 6 bases from V and 3 bases from J, the junction contained 8 bases not matched to a gene. The CDR3 spans 15 residues. The CDR3 loop is CASRDGLAEFYEQYF. The CDR3 DNA reads as TGTGCCAGCAGGGATGGACTAGCGGAATTCTACGAGCAGTACTTC.

Sample share makes this clone large. The rearrangement joins TRBV6-1 to TRBJ2-7; 10 nucleotides align to TRBD2. Germline V gives CDR1 MNHNS, CDR2 SASEGT. The junction had 6 bases not matched to a gene; V was cut back by 8 bases and J by 2 bases. The CDR3 sequence is 14 residues long. The CDR3 nucleotides are TGTGCCAGCTCGAGGACTAGCGGAACCTACGAGCAGTACTTC. The encoded protein is CASSRTSGTYEQYF.

J is TRBJ1-2 and V is TRBV6-1; D not certain. The CDR3 contains 16 residues. The germline gives CDR1 MNHNS, CDR2 SASEGT. Trimming removed 2 bases at V and 3 bases at J, with 16 bases between. CDR3: CASSEIARGADYGYTF. The CDR3 DNA sequence: TGTGCCAGCAGTGAAATCGCGCGGGGTGCGGACTATGGCTACACCTTC.

This clone was picked up a small number of times. The chain couples TRBV4-1 to TRBJ1-1; D is unresolved. Trimming removed 1 base from V and 10 bases from J, with 7 bases in between. Germline V gene sequence: CDR1 MGHRA, CDR2 YSYEKL. CDR3 length: 11 residues. Written as DNA, the CDR3 is TGCGCCAGCAGCCAAGGGGGTAGAGCTTTCTTT. It translates to CASSQGGRAFF.

This clone turned up a few times. Within the sample, other DNA sequences also encode this same CDR3. The CDR3 coding sequence is TGTGCCAGCAGTTTCGGTGGGGTGGACACCGGGGAGCTGTTTTTT. Translation gives CASSFGGVDTGELFF. The chain recombines TRBV28 with TRBJ2-2, with D unclear. The CDR3 length is 15 residues. With 3 bases removed from V and 3 bases from J, the gap between germline ends came to 11 bases. Germline V CDR1 and CDR2: MDHEN, SYDVKM.

This clone was seen more than once but under ten times. The genes are TRBV6-2 or TRBV6-3 and TRBJ1-6; D call uncertain. This CDR3 is built from 15 residues. V was pared by 4 bases and J by 7 bases, with 14 bases between. The V gene's germline CDR1 is MNHEY and CDR2 SVGEGT. In DNA form, the CDR3 reads TGTGCCAGCAGTTTTGTTGACCCACAAAATTCACCCCTCCACTTT. Translated, it gives CASSFVDPQNSPLHF.

This clone was picked up a small number of times. This sequence joins TRBV6-1 and TRBJ2-2; 8 bases fit TRBD2. CDR1 is MNHNS, CDR2 SASEGT, per germline. Trimming cost V 4 bases and J 5 bases; bases outside gene matches: 9. The CDR3 sequence is 16 residues long. CDR3 nucleotides: TGTGCCAGCAGTGCACTAGCGGCAGCGGGTACCGGGGAGCTGTTTTTT. Residues: CASSALAAAGTGELFF.